The clone carrying this T cell receptor beta chain was found many times. Its antigen is not identified. This record comes from a study of T cell repertoires in cytomegalovirus infection. Study-wide background: Carrying CMV and the relevant HLA type showed in public TCR beta signatures. Regarding the study as a whole: Clonotype analysis showed dominance of the ex vivo response by HLA-C-restricted CMV-specific TCR beta clonotypes. Carriers of CMV plus the relevant HLA were identified by cumulative public TCR beta family frequency.

TCRdb recomputed calls from the reads with MiXCR, one row per CDR3 protein. This table holds 250,000 to 300,000 distinct CDR3 sequences, approximately 14% found once. The CDR3 is 15 residues long. Trimming cost V 5 bases and J 6 bases; bases outside gene matches: 9. Per germline, CDR1 SGHTA and CDR2 FQGNSA. This clonotype originated in a human donor in good health (CMV status not recorded). Some clones in this sample may be carry-over from other donors' samples. What was sequenced was PBMCs. The chain is built from TRBV7-2 and TRBJ1-4; TRBD1 aligns across 7 bases. The CDR3 coding sequence is TGTGCCAGCAGCCTCAACAGGGGTTTGGATGAAAAACTGTTTTTT. This sequence encodes CASSLNRGLDEKLFF.